The T cell receptor (beta chain) described here comes from a study of cytotoxic CD8 clonotypes in ibrutinib-treated CLL. The assay was immunoSEQ multiplex PCR, and TCRdb's table has in-frame clones only and misses some. The table shows fewer than 100,000 clones, with around 84% occurring only once. The CDR3 is 14 residues long. Germline CDR1 reads SGHDN; CDR2 reads FVKESK. J lost 4 bases, V lost 7 bases, and 7 bases had no gene match. This chain connects TRBV14 to TRBJ2-7; 10 bases match TRBD1. This specimen consisted of PBMCs, obtained before ibrutinib treatment. The TCR was taken from a human donor with chronic lymphocytic leukemia. The CDR3 region has the DNA TGTGCCAGCAACCCGACAGGGGGCGGATACGAGCAGTACTTC. It yields the protein CASNPTGGGYEQYF.